The next 11 T cell receptor beta chains were all read from a single sample in a study of blood T cells in healthy people across ages. A J-beta primer mix and a sample-barcoded 5' primer were used in a second PCR of roughly 6 to 11 cycles. TCRdb re-called the 5' RACE reads with MiXCR, one entry per CDR3 protein. The table includes around 870,000 distinct CDR3 sequences, more than 25% detected once. The sequencing sample was made of blood. The receptors stem from an elderly woman in good health.

This clonotype has a count of ten or more. The J gene is TRBJ1-2, the V gene TRBV4-1; weak D call: TRBD1 (5 bases). CDR3 length: 19 amino acids. Per germline, CDR1 MGHRA and CDR2 YSYEKL. V was clipped by 0 bases and J by 7 bases, with 27 bases between them. The CDR3 DNA is TGCGCCAGCAGCCAAGATTGGAGCCTGGAGGGGAGGAGGGGACCTGGCTACACCTTC. This encodes CASSQDWSLEGRRGPGYTF.

This clonotype was seen many times. CDR3: CASSERGHGYF. CDR3 DNA: TGCGCCAGCAGTGAAAGGGGGCACGGGTACTTC. The gene calls are TRBV10-2 and TRBJ2-4; 7 bases map to TRBD1. Per germline, CDR1 WSHSY and CDR2 SAAADI. V dropped 3 bases and J dropped 15; count of bases not matched to a gene: 5. This CDR3 spans 11 amino acids.

A note on this clonotype: It is likely a read error, because the conserved phenylalanine at the end of the CDR3 is missing. The DNA is left out, because the CDR3 cannot be placed on it with certainty; the CDR3 is given as TCRdb lists it. The chain joins TRBV5-1 to TRBJ2-6; TRBD1 reflects the table's D call only, with no check against the DNA. The germline CDR1 and CDR2 sequences are SGHRS and YFSETQ. The CDR3 has 17 residues if both end residues are counted. CDR3 in amino acids: CASSVTGVFSGANVRPN.

J is TRBJ2-7 and V is TRBV20-1, with D hard to call. Germline-derived CDR1 and CDR2 are DFQATT and SNEGSKA (reference sequence). Between the trimmed V and J ends, which lost 1 base and 5 bases, there was a span of 12 bases. This CDR3 has 13 residues. CDR3 sequence (DNA): TGCAGTGCTAGAGGCCAATCCGCCAACGAGCAGTACTTC. It yields the protein CSARGQSANEQYF.

About this clonotype itself: A much more abundant neighbour one base away suggests this may be a read error. The chain recombines TRBV7-2 with TRBJ2-5; D remains ambiguous. Trimming took off 1 base at V and 11 bases at J, with 20 bases between the two ends. Germline V CDR1 and CDR2: SGHTA, FQGNSA. This CDR3 is built from 15 residues. The CDR3 sequence is CASSLVVGSGNEQYF. The CDR3 DNA reads as TGTGCCAGCAGCTTAGTCGTGGGCTCGGGCAATGAGCAGTACTTC.

This clonotype appeared many times. CDR3: CTILREETQYF. CDR3 DNA: TGCACCATACTTCGAGAAGAGACCCAGTACTTC. The V call is TRBV20-1, the J call TRBJ2-5, with D unclear. Germline values: CDR1 DFQATT, CDR2 SNEGSKA (reference sequence). The CDR3 length is 11 residues.

Notes on this clonotype: A much larger clone is a single base away; this may be a read error. V and J are TRBV27 and TRBJ2-1; D could derive from TRBD1 or TRBD2 (5 bases each). Germline CDR1 reads MNHEY; CDR2 reads SMNVEV (reference sequence). V shed 11 bases and J shed 6 bases, with 17 bases lying between them. The length of the CDR3 is 13 residues. The CDR3 region has the DNA TGTGCCGGCAACCGGGGTGGGGGCAATGAGCAGTTCTTC. This encodes CAGNRGGGNEQFF.

This clonotype was detected a few times. A single base separates this from a much larger clone, so it may be a read error. The chain carries TRBV7-2 and TRBJ2-3, with 8 bases lining up with TRBD1. The CDR3 has 15 residues. The germline V gene encodes CDR1 SGHTA and CDR2 FQGNSA. The CDR3 region has the DNA TGTGCCGGCAGCTCGAACAGGGGGGGCACAGATACGCAGTATTTT. Translation: CAGSSNRGGTDTQYF.

V usage is TRBV5-1 and J usage is TRBJ1-2; the D is unclear. The ends were cut back, 4 bases at V and 5 bases at J, with 15 bases in the middle. CDR3 length: 14 residues. Germline CDR1 is SGHRS and CDR2 is YFSETQ. In DNA form, the CDR3 reads TGCGCCAGCAGCACACATGACACTCGGTATGGCTACACCTTC. This codes for CASSTHDTRYGYTF.

This clonotype has a count of ten or more. The chain couples TRBV7-8 to TRBJ2-7, with 7 bases fitting TRBD2. Germline CDR1 reads SGHVS; CDR2 reads FQNEAQ. After removal of 10 bases from V and 0 bases from J, the junction contained 3 bases not matched to a gene. This CDR3 spans 12 amino acids. CDR3 protein: CATGGSSYEQYF. CDR3 DNA sequence: TGTGCCACCGGGGGGAGCTCCTACGAGCAGTACTTC. Filled out from reference TRBV7-8 and TRBJ2-7, the complete variable domain reads GAGVSQSPRYKVAKRGQDVALRCDPISGHVSLFWYQQALGQGPEFLTYFQNEAQLDKSGLPSDRFFAERPEGSVSTLKIQRTQQEDSAVYLCATGGSSYEQYFGPGTRLTVT.

This clonotype has ten or more counts. The chain has TRBV4-3 and TRBJ2-5, with D unclear. With 0 bases removed from V and 1 base from J, the gap between germline ends came to 6 bases. The CDR3 spans 14 residues. Germline V gene sequence: CDR1 LGHNA, CDR2 YSLEER. The CDR3 region has the DNA TGCGCCAGCAGCCAAGATCCAGCCCAAGAGACCCAGTACTTC. It translates to CASSQDPAQETQYF.